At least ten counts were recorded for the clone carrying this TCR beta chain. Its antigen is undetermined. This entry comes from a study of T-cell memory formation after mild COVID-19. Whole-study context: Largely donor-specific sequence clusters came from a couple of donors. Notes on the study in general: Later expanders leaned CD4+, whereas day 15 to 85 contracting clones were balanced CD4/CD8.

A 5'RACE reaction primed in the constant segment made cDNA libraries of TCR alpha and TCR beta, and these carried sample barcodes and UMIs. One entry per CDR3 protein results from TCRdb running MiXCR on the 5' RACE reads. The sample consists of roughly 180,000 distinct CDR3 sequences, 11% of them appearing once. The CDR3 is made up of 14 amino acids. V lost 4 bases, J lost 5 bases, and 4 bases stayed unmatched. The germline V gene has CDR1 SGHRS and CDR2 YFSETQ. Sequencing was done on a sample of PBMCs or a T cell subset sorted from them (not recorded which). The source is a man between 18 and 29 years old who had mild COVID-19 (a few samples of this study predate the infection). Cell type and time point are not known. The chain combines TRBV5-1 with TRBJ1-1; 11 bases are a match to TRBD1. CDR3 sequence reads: CASSPGTGGTEAFF. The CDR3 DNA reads TGCGCCAGCAGCCCTGGGACAGGGGGAACTGAAGCTTTCTTT.